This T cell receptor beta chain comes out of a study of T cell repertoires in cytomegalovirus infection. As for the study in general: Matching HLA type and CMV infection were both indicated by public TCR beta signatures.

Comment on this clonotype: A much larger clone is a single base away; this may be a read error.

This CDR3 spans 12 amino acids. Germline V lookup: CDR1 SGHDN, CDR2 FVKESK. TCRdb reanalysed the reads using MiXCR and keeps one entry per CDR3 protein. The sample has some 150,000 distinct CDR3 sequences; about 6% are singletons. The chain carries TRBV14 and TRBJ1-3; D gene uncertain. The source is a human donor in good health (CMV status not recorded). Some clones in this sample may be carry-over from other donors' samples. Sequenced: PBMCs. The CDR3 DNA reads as TGTGCCAGCATCCAAAAAGGAAACACCATATATTTT. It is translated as CASIQKGNTIYF. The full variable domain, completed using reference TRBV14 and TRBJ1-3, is EAGVTQFPSHSVIEKGQTVTLRCDPISGHDNLYWYRRVMGKEIKFLLHFVKESKQDESGMPNNRFLAERTGGTYSTLKVQPAELEDSGVYFCASIQKGNTIYFGEGSWLTVV.